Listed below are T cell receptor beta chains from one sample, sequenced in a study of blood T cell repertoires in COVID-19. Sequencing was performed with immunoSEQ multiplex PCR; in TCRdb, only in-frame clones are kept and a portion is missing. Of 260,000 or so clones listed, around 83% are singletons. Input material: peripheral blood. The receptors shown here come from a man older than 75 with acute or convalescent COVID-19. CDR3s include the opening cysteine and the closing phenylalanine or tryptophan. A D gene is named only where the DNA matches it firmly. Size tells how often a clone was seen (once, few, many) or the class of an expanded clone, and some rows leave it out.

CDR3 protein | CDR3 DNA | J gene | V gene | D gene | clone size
CASSPTGGLGNQPQHF | TGTGCCAGCAGCCCTACAGGGGGCCTCGGCAATCAGCCCCAGCATTTT | TRBJ1-5 | TRBV7-2 | TRBD1 | few
CASSPGTGSYEQYF | TGCGCCAGCAGCCCCGGGACAGGGTCCTACGAGCAGTACTTC | TRBJ2-7 | TRBV5-1 | TRBD1 | .
CASSPVGGGSYGYTF | TGTGCCAGCAGCCCTGTTGGTGGAGGATCCTATGGCTACACCTTC | TRBJ1-2 | TRBV5-4 | . | .
CASSVPGEKLFF | TGTGCCAGCAGCGTACCGGGTGAAAAACTGTTTTTT | TRBJ1-4 | TRBV9 | . | .
CASSDQAGYEQYF | TGTGCCAGCAGTGATCAGGCGGGCTACGAGCAGTACTTC | TRBJ2-7 | TRBV6-1 | . | .
CASSGQGPNYGYTF | TGTGCCAGCAGTGGGCAGGGCCCCAACTATGGCTACACCTTC | TRBJ1-2 | TRBV28 | . | few
CASSPGTGIIYEQYF | TGTGCCAGCTCACCGGGGACAGGGATCATCTACGAGCAGTACTTC | TRBJ2-7 | TRBV18 | TRBD1 | once
CASETSGLNNEQFF | TGTGCCAGCGAGACTAGCGGGCTTAACAATGAGCAGTTCTTC | TRBJ2-1 | TRBV28 | TRBD2 | .
CAWSSRSNEKLFF | TGTGCCTGGAGTTCCAGGTCTAATGAAAAACTGTTTTTT | TRBJ1-4 | TRBV30 | . | .
CASSLGTNTGELFF | TGCGCCAGCAGCTTGGGGACTAACACCGGGGAGCTGTTTTTT | TRBJ2-2 | TRBV5-1 | . | .
CASSFSHLGQTSSYEQYF | TGTGCCAGCAGCTTCTCCCACCTGGGACAGACGAGCTCCTACGAGCAGTACTTC | TRBJ2-7 | TRBV11-2 | TRBD1 | few
CASSVTGVPGTEAFF | TGCGCCAGCAGCGTTACAGGGGTACCGGGGACTGAAGCTTTCTTT | TRBJ1-1 | TRBV5-1 | TRBD1 | .
CASSRLGELFF | TGTGCCAGCAGCCGTCTTGGGGAGCTGTTTTTT | TRBJ2-2 | TRBV6-5 | . | .
CASSPQGAGETQYF | TGTGCCAGCAGCCCACAGGGGGCGGGGGAGACCCAGTACTTC | TRBJ2-5 | TRBV11-3 | TRBD1 | .
CASSGLAGSADTQYF | TGTGCCAGCAGTGGACTAGCGGGATCGGCAGATACGCAGTATTTT | TRBJ2-3 | TRBV9 | TRBD2 | .
CASSWNRDGEKLFF | TGTGCCAGCAGTTGGAACAGGGATGGGGAAAAACTGTTTTTT | TRBJ1-4 | TRBV6-5 | . | .
CASSQDVTVNTEAFF | TGTGCCAGCAGCCAAGATGTCACAGTCAACACTGAAGCTTTCTTT | TRBJ1-1 | TRBV3-1/TRBV3-2 | . | once
CAWRYGTSTLNYGYTF | TGTGCCTGGAGATACGGGACATCGACCTTGAACTATGGCTACACCTTC | TRBJ1-2 | TRBV30 | . | .
CASSFPARGNTGELFF | TGTGCCAGCAGCTTCCCGGCCAGAGGGAACACCGGGGAGCTGTTTTTT | TRBJ2-2 | TRBV7-2 | . | .
CASRNYRGELAFF | TGTGCCAGCAGGAACTACAGGGGTGAGCTAGCTTTCTTT | TRBJ1-1 | TRBV28 | TRBD1 | .
CATAPGTYNSPLHF | TGTGCCACCGCTCCGGGGACCTATAATTCACCCCTCCACTTT | TRBJ1-6 | TRBV6-5 | . | .
CASSSRTAQGNNSPLHF | TGTGCCAGCAGCTCTCGGACGGCTCAGGGAAATAATTCACCCCTCCACTTT | TRBJ1-6 | TRBV7-8 | . | .
CASSHTSGSFGELFF | TGTGCCAGCAGCCATACTAGCGGGAGCTTCGGGGAGCTGTTTTTT | TRBJ2-2 | TRBV28 | TRBD2 | .
CASSQAGTLGETQYF | TGTGCCAGCAGCCAAGCTGGAACTCTCGGGGAGACCCAGTACTTC | TRBJ2-5 | TRBV14 | . | .
CASRLREGQGYTF | TGTGCCAGTAGACTCAGGGAGGGCCAAGGCTACACCTTC | TRBJ1-2 | TRBV7-9 | . | few
CASSGGTRYEQYF | TGTGCCAGCAGTGGGGGGACTAGATACGAGCAGTACTTC | TRBJ2-7 | TRBV2 | TRBD2 | once
CASSPRTGTYEQYF | TGTGCCAGCAGTCCGCGGACAGGGACCTACGAGCAGTACTTC | TRBJ2-7 | TRBV6-5 | TRBD1 | .
CASSLAGGNEQFF | TGTGCCAGCAGCTTAGCGGGGGGAAATGAGCAGTTCTTC | TRBJ2-1 | TRBV7-9 | . | few
CAWSDLNEQFF | TGTGCCTGGAGTGATCTGAATGAGCAGTTCTTC | TRBJ2-1 | TRBV30 | . | .
CASSPKGQAGYNQPQHF | TGTGCCAGCAGCCCTAAAGGACAGGCTGGTTACAATCAGCCCCAGCATTTT | TRBJ1-5 | TRBV28 | TRBD1 | .
CASSTTSGNYNEQFF | TGTGCCAGCAGTACGACTAGCGGGAACTACAATGAGCAGTTCTTC | TRBJ2-1 | TRBV27 | TRBD2 | .
CASRDRGHEQYF | TGTGCCAGCCGGGACAGGGGTCACGAGCAGTACTTC | TRBJ2-7 | TRBV2 | TRBD1 | once
CASSRGPGLLEEEQFF | TGTGCCAGTAGTCGGGGCCCGGGACTACTAGAAGAAGAGCAGTTCTTC | TRBJ2-1 | TRBV19 | TRBD2 | once
CASSMRTGASYNEQFF | TGTGCCAGCAGCATGCGGACAGGGGCGTCCTACAATGAGCAGTTCTTC | TRBJ2-1 | TRBV5-6 | TRBD1 | .
CASPGSRTSAFTDTQYF | TGTGCCAGTCCAGGGTCCAGGACTAGCGCCTTCACAGATACGCAGTATTTT | TRBJ2-3 | TRBV7-9 | TRBD2 | .
CASSPRPGQGSTDTQYF | TGCGCCAGCAGCCCGCGACCGGGACAGGGGAGTACAGATACGCAGTATTTT | TRBJ2-3 | TRBV5-1 | TRBD1 | .
CASSLEGRGGYGYTF | TGCGCCAGCAGCTTGGAGGGCAGGGGTGGATATGGCTACACCTTC | TRBJ1-2 | TRBV5-1 | . | .
CSVDGQLYTYNEQFF | TGCAGCGTTGATGGTCAGTTGTATACCTACAATGAGCAGTTCTTC | TRBJ2-1 | TRBV29-1 | . | .
CATLDRGGNTIYF | TGTGCCACCCTGGACAGGGGAGGAAACACCATATATTTT | TRBJ1-3 | TRBV10-3 | TRBD1 | .
CASSIGQLNTEAFF | TGTGCCAGTAGTATAGGACAGCTGAACACTGAAGCTTTCTTT | TRBJ1-1 | TRBV19 | . | .
CASTIGTGAYNEQFF | TGTGCCAGCACGATAGGGACAGGAGCCTACAATGAGCAGTTCTTC | TRBJ2-1 | TRBV28 | TRBD1 | .
CASSLRSYYEQYF | TGTGCCAGCAGTCTCCGGAGTTACTACGAGCAGTACTTC | TRBJ2-7 | TRBV27 | . | .
CASRTGGQETQYF | TGCGCCAGCAGAACAGGGGGCCAAGAGACCCAGTACTTC | TRBJ2-5 | TRBV5-1 | TRBD1 | .
CASSQEGRTANGYTF | TGTGCCAGCAGCCAAGAAGGACGGACAGCGAATGGCTACACCTTC | TRBJ1-2 | TRBV4-2 | . | .
CASSGQKNTEAFF | TGTGCCAGTTCAGGACAGAAGAACACTGAAGCTTTCTTT | TRBJ1-1 | TRBV19 | . | few
CATSRDLGTDYGYTF | TGTGCCACCAGCAGAGATCTCGGTACCGACTATGGCTACACCTTC | TRBJ1-2 | TRBV15 | . | .
CASSEDSSNYGYTF | TGTGCCAGCAGCGAAGACTCCTCTAACTATGGCTACACCTTC | TRBJ1-2 | TRBV9 | . | .
CASSPHRDSNQPQHF | TGTGCCAGCAGTCCACACAGGGATAGCAATCAGCCCCAGCATTTT | TRBJ1-5 | TRBV27 | . | .
CASRGTGFEQYF | TGTGCCAGCAGAGGGACAGGGTTCGAGCAGTACTTC | TRBJ2-7 | TRBV2 | TRBD1 | few